These 14 T cell receptor beta chains came from one sample sequenced in a study of cytomegalovirus exposure and HLA in healthy donors. Both 60 Vbeta primers and 13 Jbeta primers went into the PCR. TCRdb keeps only in-frame clones here, not all; method: immunoSEQ multiplex PCR. The sample yields 120,000 or so clones, approximately 87% seen once. Sequenced sample: PBMCs. The source of these receptors is a man between 18 and 35 years old in good health and CMV-seropositive.

V usage is TRBV19 and J usage is TRBJ2-1, with TRBD1 as a possible D gene (5 bases). Looked up from germline, CDR1 is LNHDA and CDR2 is SQIVND (reference sequence). Deletions cut 4 bases from V and 1 base from J, with 8 bases between. This CDR3 region has 14 residues. CDR3 nucleotides: TGTGCCAGTAGTAGGGGCAAATCCTACAATGAGCAGTTCTTC. As protein: CASSRGKSYNEQFF.

The chain couples TRBV10-1 to TRBJ1-4, with a weak D call TRBD1 (6 bases). In germline, CDR1 is WNHNN, CDR2 SYGVQD (reference sequence). Deletions cut 3 bases from V and 7 bases from J, with 12 bases between. The CDR3 covers 14 residues. The chain's CDR3 is CASSDPGEPEKLFF. CDR3 DNA: TGCGCCAGCAGTGACCCAGGGGAACCTGAAAAACTGTTTTTT.

The V and J genes are TRBV25-1 and TRBJ2-4, with D tentatively TRBD1 (6 bases). The germline V gene has CDR1 MGHDK and CDR2 SYGVNS. V gave up 7 bases and J gave up 8 bases, with 15 bases separating them. CDR3 size: 13 residues. This chain's CDR3 is CASKDSVRDIQYF. In DNA form, the CDR3 reads TGTGCCAGCAAGGACAGCGTTCGGGACATTCAGTACTTC.

This sequence joins TRBV10-3 and TRBJ2-7, with TRBD2 matching over 14 bases. Germline CDR1 reads ENHRY; CDR2 reads SYGVKD. The CDR3 is made up of 14 amino acids. Trimming at V came to 6 bases and at J to 3 bases, leaving 1 base not matched to a gene. This CDR3 reads CAIRTSGGDYEQYF. The DNA for the CDR3 is TGTGCCATCAGGACTAGCGGGGGGGACTACGAGCAGTACTTC.

This clone appeared a single time. The chain uses TRBV9 and TRBJ2-1; 7 positions match TRBD2. The ends lost 0 bases at V and 7 bases at J; junction bases unmatched: 7. CDR1 is SGDLS, CDR2 YYNGEE, per germline. This CDR3 has 15 amino acids. The CDR3 DNA follows: TGTGCCAGCAGCGTAGTAGCGGGCCCTGAGAATGAGCAGTTCTTC. It specifies CASSVVAGPENEQFF.

The chain combines TRBV28 with TRBJ2-5; weak D call: TRBD2 (5 bases). Between the trimmed V and J ends, which lost 6 bases and 7 bases, there was a span of 12 bases. The CDR3 consists of 12 residues. The germline CDR1 and CDR2 sequences are MDHEN and SYDVKM. CDR3 protein: CASSSLGRTQYF. CDR3 in DNA: TGTGCCAGCAGCTCATTGGGGAGGACCCAGTACTTC. The full variable domain, its missing parts supplied by reference TRBV28 and TRBJ2-5, is DVKVTQSSRYLVKRTGEKVFLECVQDMDHENMFWYRQDPGLGLRLIYFSYDVKMKEKGDIPEGYSVSREKKERFSLILESASTNQTSMYLCASSSLGRTQYFGPGTRLLVL.

The chain combines TRBV27 with TRBJ1-5; no clear D gene. V was trimmed by 5 bases and J by 5 bases, leaving 19 bases between them. This CDR3 contains 16 residues. Germline V lookup: CDR1 MNHEY, CDR2 SMNVEV (reference sequence). The DNA of the CDR3 is TGTGCCAGCAGTCAGACTTCGACGGCGACCCATCAGCCCCAGCATTTT. Amino acid sequence: CASSQTSTATHQPQHF.

The rearrangement joins TRBV5-1 to TRBJ2-3; 10 bases map to TRBD2. Trimming took 0 bases from V and 2 from J; bases not matched to a gene: 9. Germline V gives CDR1 SGHRS, CDR2 YFSETQ. This CDR3 region has 18 residues. In DNA, the CDR3 is TGCGCCAGCAGCTTGGCCCTCTCTAGCGGGGGCCCCACAGATACGCAGTATTTT. Its translation: CASSLALSSGGPTDTQYF.

The V gene is TRBV11-1, the J gene TRBJ2-7, with 8 bases matching TRBD2. V trimming: 2 bases; J trimming: 7 bases; junction bases outside the gene matches: 10. From germline, CDR1 is SGHAT and CDR2 FQDESV (reference sequence). This CDR3 has 15 residues. Written as DNA, the CDR3 is TGTGCCAGCAGCTTAACTCTAGCGGGCCCGGGAGAGCAGTACTTC. This sequence encodes CASSLTLAGPGEQYF. The whole variable domain, filled in from reference TRBV11-1 and TRBJ2-7, reads EAEVAQSPRYKITEKSQAVAFWCDPISGHATLYWYRQILGQGPELLVQFQDESVVDDSQLPKDRFSAERLKGVDSTLKIQPAELGDSAMYLCASSLTLAGPGEQYFGPGTRLTVT.

The genes are TRBV29-1 and TRBJ1-1; 9 nucleotides line up with TRBD1. The V gene's germline CDR1 is SQVTM and CDR2 ANQGSEA. The CDR3 sequence is 12 residues long. Losses at the gene ends were 6 bases for V and 5 bases for J; bases not matched to a gene: 4. CDR3 sequence reads: CSVGQGWTEAFF. CDR3 DNA: TGCAGCGTGGGACAGGGTTGGACTGAAGCTTTCTTT.

The chain carries TRBV7-3 and TRBJ2-1; a possible D gene is TRBD1 (6 bases). The CDR3 covers 17 residues. Trimming removed 5 bases from V and 4 bases from J, with 21 bases in between. Germline-derived CDR1 and CDR2 are SGHTA and FQGTGA. The CDR3 protein is CASSPPQGTKNYNEQFF. CDR3 nucleotides: TGTGCCAGCAGCCCACCACAGGGTACCAAAAATTACAATGAGCAGTTCTTC.

The chain employs TRBV11-2 and TRBJ1-2; TRBD1 might be the D (5 bases). CDR1 is SGHAT, CDR2 FQNNGV, per germline. CDR3 length: 17 residues. V was trimmed by 5 bases and J by 1 base, leaving 20 bases between them. The CDR3 region has the DNA TGTGCCAGCAGCCCGCATGGGACTAAGGGGCTTAACTATGGCTACACCTTC. It is translated as CASSPHGTKGLNYGYTF.

The genes are TRBV19 and TRBJ2-7; a weak D match, TRBD2 (5 bases). CDR1 is LNHDA and CDR2 is SQIVND in the germline V gene (reference sequence). With 8 bases removed from V and 2 bases from J, the gap between germline ends came to 13 bases. This CDR3 spans 13 amino acids. DNA of the CDR3: TGTGCCAGTGGTCGGGGAGTAACCTACGAGCAGTACTTC. Its translation: CASGRGVTYEQYF.

The table lists this clone with a count of one. The chain combines TRBV5-4 with TRBJ2-7, with 10 bases that match TRBD2. CDR3 size: 15 residues. Germline V gives CDR1 SGHNT, CDR2 YYREEE (reference sequence). J was trimmed by 5 bases and V by 2 bases; bases with no gene match: 7. The CDR3 region has the DNA TGTGCCAGCAGCTTAAGCGGGGGGGATCTGGACGAGCAGTACTTC. This codes for CASSLSGGDLDEQYF.